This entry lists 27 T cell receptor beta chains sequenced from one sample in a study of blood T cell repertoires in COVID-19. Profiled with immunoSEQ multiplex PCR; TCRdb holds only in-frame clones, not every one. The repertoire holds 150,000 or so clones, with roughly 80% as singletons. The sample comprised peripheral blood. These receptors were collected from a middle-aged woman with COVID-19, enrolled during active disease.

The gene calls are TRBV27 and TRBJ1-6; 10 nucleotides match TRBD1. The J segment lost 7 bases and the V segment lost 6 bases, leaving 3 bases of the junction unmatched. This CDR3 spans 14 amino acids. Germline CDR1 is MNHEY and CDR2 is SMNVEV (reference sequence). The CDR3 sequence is CASRWTGGNSPLHF. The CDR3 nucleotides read TGTGCCAGCAGGTGGACAGGGGGAAATTCACCCCTCCACTTT.

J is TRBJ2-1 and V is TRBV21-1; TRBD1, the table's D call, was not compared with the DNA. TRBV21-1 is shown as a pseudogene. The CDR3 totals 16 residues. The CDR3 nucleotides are TGTGCCAGCAGCCAACAGGGGGCTGAGTCCTACAATGAGCAGTTCTTC. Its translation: CASSQQGAESYNEQFF.

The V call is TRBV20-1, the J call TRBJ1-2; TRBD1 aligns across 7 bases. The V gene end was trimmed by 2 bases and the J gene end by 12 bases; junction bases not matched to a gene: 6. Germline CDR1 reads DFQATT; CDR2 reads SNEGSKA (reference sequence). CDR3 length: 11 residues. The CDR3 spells CSARPTGDDTF. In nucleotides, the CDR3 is TGCAGTGCTAGACCTACAGGGGATGACACCTTC.

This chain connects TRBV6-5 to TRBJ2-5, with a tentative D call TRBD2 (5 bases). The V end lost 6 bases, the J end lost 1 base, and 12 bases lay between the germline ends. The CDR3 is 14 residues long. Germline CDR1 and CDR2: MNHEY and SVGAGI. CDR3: CASSAQAAQETQYF. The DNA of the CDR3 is TGTGCCAGCAGCGCACAAGCGGCCCAAGAGACCCAGTACTTC.

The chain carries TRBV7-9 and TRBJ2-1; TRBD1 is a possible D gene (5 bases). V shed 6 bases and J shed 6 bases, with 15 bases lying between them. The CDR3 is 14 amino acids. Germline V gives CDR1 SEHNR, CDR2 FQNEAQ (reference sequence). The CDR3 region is CASSFTTVSNEQFF. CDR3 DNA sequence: TGTGCCAGCAGTTTTACGACAGTCAGCAATGAGCAGTTCTTC.

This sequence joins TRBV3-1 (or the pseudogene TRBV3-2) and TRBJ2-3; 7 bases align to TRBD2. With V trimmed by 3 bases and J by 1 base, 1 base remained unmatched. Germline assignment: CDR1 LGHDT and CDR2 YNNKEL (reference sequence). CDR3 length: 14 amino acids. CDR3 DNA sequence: TGTGCCAGCAGCCAGAGCGGGGGCACAGATACGCAGTATTTT. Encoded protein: CASSQSGGTDTQYF.

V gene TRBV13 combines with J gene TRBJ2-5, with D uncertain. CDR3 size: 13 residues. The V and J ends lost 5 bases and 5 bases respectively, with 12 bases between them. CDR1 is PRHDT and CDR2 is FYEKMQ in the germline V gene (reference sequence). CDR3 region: CASSIYSGETQYF. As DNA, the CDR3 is TGTGCCAGCAGCATTTACAGTGGGGAGACCCAGTACTTC.

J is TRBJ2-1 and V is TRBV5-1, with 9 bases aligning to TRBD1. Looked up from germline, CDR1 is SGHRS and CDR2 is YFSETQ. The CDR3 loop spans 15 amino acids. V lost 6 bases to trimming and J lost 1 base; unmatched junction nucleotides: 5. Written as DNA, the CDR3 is TGCGCCAGCAATCCGGGACAGGGATCCTACAATGAGCAGTTCTTC. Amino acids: CASNPGQGSYNEQFF.

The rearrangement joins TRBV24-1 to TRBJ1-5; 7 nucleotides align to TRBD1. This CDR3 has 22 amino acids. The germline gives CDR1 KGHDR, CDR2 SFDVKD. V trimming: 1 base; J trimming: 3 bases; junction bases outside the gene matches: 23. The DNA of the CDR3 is TGTGCCACCAGTGATTTAGGATCAGACAGGGTAAATAATTGCGAGCTCAATCAGCCCCAGCATTTT. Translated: CATSDLGSDRVNNCELNQPQHF.

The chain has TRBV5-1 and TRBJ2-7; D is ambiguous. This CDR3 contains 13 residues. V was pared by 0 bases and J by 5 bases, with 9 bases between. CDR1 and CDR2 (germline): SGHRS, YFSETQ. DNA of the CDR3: TGCGCCAGCAGCTTGGTCCCCCGGGACGAGCAGTACTTC. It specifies CASSLVPRDEQYF.

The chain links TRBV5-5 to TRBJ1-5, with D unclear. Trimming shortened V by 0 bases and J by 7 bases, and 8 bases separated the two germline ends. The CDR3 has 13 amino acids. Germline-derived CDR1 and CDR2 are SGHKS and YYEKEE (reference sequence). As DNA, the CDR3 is TGTGCCAGCAGCTTGGGGAGTTGGCAGCCCCAGCATTTT. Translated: CASSLGSWQPQHF.

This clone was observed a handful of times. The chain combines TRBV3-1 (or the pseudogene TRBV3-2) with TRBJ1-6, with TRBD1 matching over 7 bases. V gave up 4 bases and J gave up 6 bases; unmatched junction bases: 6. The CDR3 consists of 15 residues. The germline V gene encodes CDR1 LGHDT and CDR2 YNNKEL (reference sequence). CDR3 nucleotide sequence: TGTGCCAGCAGCCGAGCGACAGGGATTAATTCACCCCTCCACTTT. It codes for CASSRATGINSPLHF.

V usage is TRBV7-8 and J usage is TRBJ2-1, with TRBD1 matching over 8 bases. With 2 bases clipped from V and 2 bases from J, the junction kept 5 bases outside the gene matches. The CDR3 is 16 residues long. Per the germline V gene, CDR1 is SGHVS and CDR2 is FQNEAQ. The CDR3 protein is CASSLTETGAYNEQFF. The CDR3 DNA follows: TGTGCCAGCAGCTTAACCGAGACAGGGGCCTACAATGAGCAGTTCTTC.

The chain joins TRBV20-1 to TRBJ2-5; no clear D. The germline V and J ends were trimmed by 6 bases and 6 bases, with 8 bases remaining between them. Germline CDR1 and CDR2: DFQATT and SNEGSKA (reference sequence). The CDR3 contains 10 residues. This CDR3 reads CSARMKTQYF. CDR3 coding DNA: TGCAGTGCCAGGATGAAGACCCAGTACTTC.

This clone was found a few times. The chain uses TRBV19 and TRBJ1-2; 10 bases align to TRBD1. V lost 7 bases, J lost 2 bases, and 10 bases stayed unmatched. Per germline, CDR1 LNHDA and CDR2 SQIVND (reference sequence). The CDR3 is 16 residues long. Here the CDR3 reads CASMFKPGQGNYGYTF. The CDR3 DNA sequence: TGTGCCAGTATGTTTAAACCGGGACAGGGGAACTATGGCTACACCTTC.

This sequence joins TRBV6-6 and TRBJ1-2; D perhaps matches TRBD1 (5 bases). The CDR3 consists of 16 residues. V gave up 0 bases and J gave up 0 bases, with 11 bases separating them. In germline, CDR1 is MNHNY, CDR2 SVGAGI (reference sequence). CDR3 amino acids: CASSYSGGDANYGYTF. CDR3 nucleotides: TGTGCCAGCAGTTACTCGGGAGGGGATGCTAACTATGGCTACACCTTC.

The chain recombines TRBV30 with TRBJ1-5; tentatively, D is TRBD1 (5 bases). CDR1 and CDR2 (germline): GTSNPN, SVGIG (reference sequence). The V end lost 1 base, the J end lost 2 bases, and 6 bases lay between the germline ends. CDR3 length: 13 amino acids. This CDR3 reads CAWSAGGNQPQHF. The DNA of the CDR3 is TGTGCCTGGAGTGCGGGGGGCAATCAGCCCCAGCATTTT.

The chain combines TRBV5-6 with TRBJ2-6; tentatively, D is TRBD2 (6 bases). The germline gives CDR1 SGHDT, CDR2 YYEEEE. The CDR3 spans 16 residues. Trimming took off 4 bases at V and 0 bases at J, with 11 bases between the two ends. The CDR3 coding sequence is TGTGCCAGCAGCCCCGGGAGTTTCTCTGGGGCCAACGTCCTGACTTTC. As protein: CASSPGSFSGANVLTF.

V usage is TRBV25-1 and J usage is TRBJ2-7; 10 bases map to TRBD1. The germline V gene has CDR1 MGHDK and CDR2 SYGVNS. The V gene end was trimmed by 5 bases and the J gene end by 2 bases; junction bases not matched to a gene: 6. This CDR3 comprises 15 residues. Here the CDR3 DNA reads TGTGCCAGCAGTCAAGGACAGGGGGTGCCCTACGAGCAGTACTTC. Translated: CASSQGQGVPYEQYF.

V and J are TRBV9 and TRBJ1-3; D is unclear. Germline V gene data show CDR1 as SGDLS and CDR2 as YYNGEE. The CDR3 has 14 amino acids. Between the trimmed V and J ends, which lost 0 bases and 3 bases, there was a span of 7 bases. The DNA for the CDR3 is TGTGCCAGCAGCGTAGAGACGGGTGGAAACACCATATATTTT. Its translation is CASSVETGGNTIYF. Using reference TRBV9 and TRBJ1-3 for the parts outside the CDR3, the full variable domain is DSGVTQTPKHLITATGQRVTLRCSPRSGDLSVYWYQQSLDQGLQFLIQYYNGEERAKGNILERFSAQQFPDLHSELNLSSLELGDSALYFCASSVETGGNTIYFGEGSWLTVV.

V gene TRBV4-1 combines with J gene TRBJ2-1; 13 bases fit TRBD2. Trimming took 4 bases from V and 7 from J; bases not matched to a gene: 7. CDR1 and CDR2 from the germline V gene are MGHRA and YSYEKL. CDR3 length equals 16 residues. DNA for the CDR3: TGCGCCAGCAGCCTATACGGGACTAGCGGGACAAATGAGCAGTTCTTC. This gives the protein CASSLYGTSGTNEQFF.

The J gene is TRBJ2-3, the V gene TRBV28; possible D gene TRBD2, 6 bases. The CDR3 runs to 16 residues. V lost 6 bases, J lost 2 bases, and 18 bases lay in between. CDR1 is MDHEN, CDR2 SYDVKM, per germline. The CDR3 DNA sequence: TGTGCCAGCAGGGAGGGACTTAACTCACCCACAGATACGCAGTATTTT. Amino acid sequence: CASREGLNSPTDTQYF. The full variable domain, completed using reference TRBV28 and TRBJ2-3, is DVKVTQSSRYLVKRTGEKVFLECVQDMDHENMFWYRQDPGLGLRLIYFSYDVKMKEKGDIPEGYSVSREKKERFSLILESASTNQTSMYLCASREGLNSPTDTQYFGPGTRLTVL.

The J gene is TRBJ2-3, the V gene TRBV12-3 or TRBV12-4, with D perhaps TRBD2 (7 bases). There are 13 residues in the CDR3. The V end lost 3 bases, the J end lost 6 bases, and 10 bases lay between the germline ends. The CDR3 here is CASSFRGGDTQYF. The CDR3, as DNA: TGTGCCAGCAGTTTCAGGGGAGGGGATACGCAGTATTTT.

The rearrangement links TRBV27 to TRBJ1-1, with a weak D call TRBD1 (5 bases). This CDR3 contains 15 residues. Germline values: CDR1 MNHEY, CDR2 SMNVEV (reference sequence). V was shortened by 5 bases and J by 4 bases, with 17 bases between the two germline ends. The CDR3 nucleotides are TGTGCCAGCAGTCACACCCCCAGGGTAGGCACTGAAGCTTTCTTT. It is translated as CASSHTPRVGTEAFF.

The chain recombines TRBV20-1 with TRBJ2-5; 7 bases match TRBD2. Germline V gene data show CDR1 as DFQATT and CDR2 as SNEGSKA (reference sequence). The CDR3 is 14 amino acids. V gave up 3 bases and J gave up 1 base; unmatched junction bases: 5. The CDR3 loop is CSASFPSGQETQYF. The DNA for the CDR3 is TGCAGTGCTAGTTTCCCTAGCGGCCAAGAGACCCAGTACTTC.

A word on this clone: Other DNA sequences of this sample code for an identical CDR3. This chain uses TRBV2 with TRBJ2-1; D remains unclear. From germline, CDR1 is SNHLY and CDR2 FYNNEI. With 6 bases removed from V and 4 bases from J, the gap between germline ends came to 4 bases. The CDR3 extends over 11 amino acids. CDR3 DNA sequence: TGTGCCAGCAGCCCATACAATGAGCAGTTCTTC. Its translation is CASSPYNEQFF. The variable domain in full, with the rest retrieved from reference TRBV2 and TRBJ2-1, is EPEVTQTPSHQVTQMGQEVILRCVPISNHLYFYWYRQILGQKVEFLVSFYNNEISEKSEIFDDQFSVERPDGSNFTLKIRSTKLEDSAMYFCASSPYNEQFFGPGTRLTVL.

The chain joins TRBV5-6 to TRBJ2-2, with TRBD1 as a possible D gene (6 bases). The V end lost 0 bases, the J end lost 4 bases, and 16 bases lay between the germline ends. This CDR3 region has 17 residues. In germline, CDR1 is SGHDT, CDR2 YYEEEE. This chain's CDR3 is CASSLGPGTIRTGELFF. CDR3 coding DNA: TGTGCCAGCAGCTTGGGTCCCGGGACAATTCGCACCGGGGAGCTGTTTTTT. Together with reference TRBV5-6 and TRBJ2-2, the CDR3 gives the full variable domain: DAGVTQSPTHLIKTRGQQVTLRCSPKSGHDTVSWYQQALGQGPQFIFQYYEEEERQRGNFPDRFSGHQFPNYSSELNVNALLLGDSALYLCASSLGPGTIRTGELFFGEGSRLTVL.